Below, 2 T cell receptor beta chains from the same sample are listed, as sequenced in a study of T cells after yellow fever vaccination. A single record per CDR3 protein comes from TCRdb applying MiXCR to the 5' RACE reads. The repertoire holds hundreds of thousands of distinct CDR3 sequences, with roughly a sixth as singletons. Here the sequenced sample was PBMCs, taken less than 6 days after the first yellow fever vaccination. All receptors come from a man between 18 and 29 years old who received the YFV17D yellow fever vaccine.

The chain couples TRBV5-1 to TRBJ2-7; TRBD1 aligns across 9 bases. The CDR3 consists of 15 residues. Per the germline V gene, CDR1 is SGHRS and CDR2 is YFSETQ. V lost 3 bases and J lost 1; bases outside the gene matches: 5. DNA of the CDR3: TGCGCCAGCAGCTCCGGGACAGGGATTTCCTACGAGCAGTACTTC. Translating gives CASSSGTGISYEQYF.

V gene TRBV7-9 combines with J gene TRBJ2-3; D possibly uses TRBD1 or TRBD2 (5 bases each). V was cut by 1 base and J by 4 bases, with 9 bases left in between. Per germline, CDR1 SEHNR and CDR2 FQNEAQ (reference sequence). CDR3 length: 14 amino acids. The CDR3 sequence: CASSLETAADTQYF. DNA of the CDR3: TGTGCCAGCAGCTTAGAGACAGCGGCAGATACGCAGTATTTT.